The 16 T cell receptor beta chains presented below share a single source sample, sequenced in a study of T cells after yellow fever vaccination. TCRdb re-analysed the 5' RACE reads in MiXCR, keeping a single row per CDR3 protein. The data show more than 300,000 distinct CDR3 sequences, with around 10% seen just once and around 3.2% held by the top ten. The material sequenced was CD4+ T cells sorted from PBMCs, taken 45 days after the yellow fever booster vaccination. Receptors were obtained from a man younger than 30 who received the YFV17D yellow fever vaccine.

This clonotype was picked up a small number of times. V gene TRBV2 combines with J gene TRBJ2-5; 7 bases agree with TRBD1. V was clipped by 8 bases and J by 1 base; unmatched bases: 7. The CDR3 extends over 14 amino acids. Germline CDR1 and CDR2: SNHLY and FYNNEI. The CDR3 loop reads CASRSRTGQETQYF. As DNA, the CDR3 is TGTGCCAGCCGTAGTCGGACAGGCCAAGAGACCCAGTACTTC.

The CDR3 loop reads CASSVTQETQYF. CDR3 coding DNA: TGTGCCAGCAGTGTGACCCAAGAGACCCAGTACTTC. The chain employs TRBV2 and TRBJ2-5, with D uncertain. In germline, CDR1 is SNHLY, CDR2 FYNNEI. The CDR3 has 12 residues. The V gene lost 4 bases and the J gene lost 1 base, with 4 bases spanning the gap.

This chain connects TRBV5-4 to TRBJ2-1; 11 bases are shared with TRBD2. J lost 12 bases, V lost 1 base, and 12 bases had no gene match. This CDR3 contains 16 residues. Per the germline V gene, CDR1 is SGHNT and CDR2 is YYREEE (reference sequence). Written as DNA, the CDR3 is TGTGCCAGCAGCTTGAGCCTAGCGGGGGGCCACGGAGGGCAGTTCTTC. Protein sequence: CASSLSLAGGHGGQFF.

This clonotype occurred many times. The chain recombines TRBV12-3 or TRBV12-4 with TRBJ1-5, with a possible D match to TRBD1 (6 bases). Trimming cost V 5 bases and J 8 bases, with 16 bases left between them. CDR3 length: 14 residues. The CDR3 protein is CASSQNRAHEPQHF. CDR3 DNA sequence: TGTGCCAGCAGTCAGAACAGGGCCCATGAGCCCCAGCATTTT.

This clonotype was recorded a few times. The chain joins TRBV4-3 to TRBJ2-1; D is ambiguous. Germline-derived CDR1 and CDR2 are LGHNA and YSLEER. With 0 bases removed from V and 0 bases from J, the gap between germline ends came to 6 bases. CDR3 length equals 15 residues. CDR3 in DNA: TGCGCCAGCAGCCAAGAGTTCCCCTCCTACAATGAGCAGTTCTTC. Encoded protein: CASSQEFPSYNEQFF.

CDR3 coding DNA: TGTGCCAGCAGCACGACATCGTTCCGGCGGACTGGGGCCAACGTCCTGACTTTC. This codes for CASSTTSFRRTGANVLTF. This chain uses TRBV7-2 with TRBJ2-6; D uncertain. This CDR3 spans 18 amino acids. Trimming stripped 5 bases from V and 2 bases from J, with 19 bases between. Germline V gene sequence: CDR1 SGHTA, CDR2 FQGNSA.

The rearrangement uses TRBV6-5 and TRBJ2-3; D perhaps matches TRBD2 (6 bases). The V end lost 6 bases, the J end lost 5 bases, and 12 bases lay between the germline ends. Germline V gene lookup returns CDR1 MNHEY and CDR2 SVGAGI. The CDR3 has 13 residues. CDR3 sequence: CASSTQAGDTQYF. CDR3 nucleotides: TGTGCCAGCAGCACACAAGCGGGAGATACGCAGTATTTT.

This clonotype came up a few times. The chain uses TRBV6-2 or TRBV6-3 and TRBJ1-5; 9 nucleotides line up with TRBD1. Germline assignment: CDR1 MNHEY and CDR2 SVGEGT. The CDR3 spans 15 residues. Unmatched junction bases numbered 9, after V lost 6 bases and J lost 6 bases. CDR3 DNA sequence: TGTGCCAGCAGAGGTTACAGGGGGCTGGTTCAGCCCCAGCATTTT. Translation gives CASRGYRGLVQPQHF.

This clonotype was found many times. The chain links TRBV7-2 to TRBJ2-7, with TRBD2 matching 8 bases. The V segment lost 3 bases and the J segment 3 bases; nucleotides outside the gene matches: 1. In germline, CDR1 is SGHTA, CDR2 FQGNSA. The CDR3 consists of 13 residues. In DNA, the CDR3 is TGTGCCAGCAGCTTCCTAGCGGGCTACGAGCAGTACTTC. It translates to CASSFLAGYEQYF.

The sample holds a few counts of this clonotype. The chain is built from TRBV28 and TRBJ2-5; tentatively, D is TRBD1 (6 bases). The V gene's germline CDR1 is MDHEN and CDR2 SYDVKM. Trimming removed 7 bases from V and 8 bases from J, with 17 bases in between. The CDR3 runs to 13 residues. The CDR3 DNA is TGTGCCAGCACTCCGGGACACGGCGGAACCCAGTACTTC. Amino acid sequence: CASTPGHGGTQYF.

This clonotype turned up a few times. The chain links TRBV11-2 to TRBJ2-2; 10 positions agree with TRBD2. The germline V gene encodes CDR1 SGHAT and CDR2 FQNNGV. The CDR3 is 19 amino acids. The junction had 14 bases not matched to a gene; V was cut back by 1 base and J by 6 bases. As DNA, the CDR3 is TGTGCCAGCAGCTTAGTTTCTAGCGGGGGCATCGGGCGGGCCGGGGAGCTGTTTTTT. Translation: CASSLVSSGGIGRAGELFF.

This clonotype has just a few counts. J is TRBJ1-2 and V is TRBV5-1, with D perhaps TRBD1 (5 bases). The V end was cut by 4 bases, the J end by 1 base, with 20 bases between. Germline V gene lookup returns CDR1 SGHRS and CDR2 YFSETQ. The CDR3 contains 17 residues. The CDR3: CASSPRGGVASNYGYTF. CDR3 sequence (DNA): TGCGCCAGCAGCCCCCGGGGCGGGGTGGCTAGTAACTATGGCTACACCTTC.

There are a few counts of this clonotype. V is TRBV6-1 and J is TRBJ2-1; unclear D gene. The CDR3 spans 14 residues. CDR1 and CDR2 from the germline V gene are MNHNS and SASEGT. V was pared by 3 bases and J by 1 base, with 7 bases between. CDR3 nucleotides: TGTGCCAGCAGTGACCAGCCTTCCTACAATGAGCAGTTCTTC. This codes for CASSDQPSYNEQFF.

A few counts support this clonotype. The chain employs TRBV20-1 and TRBJ1-4; no firm D call. Germline loops: CDR1 DFQATT, CDR2 SNEGSKA (reference sequence). The CDR3 sequence is 11 residues long. Deletions cut 7 bases from V and 6 bases from J, with 9 bases between. The CDR3 loop is CSGGSYEKLFF. CDR3 nucleotide sequence: TGCAGTGGAGGGAGCTATGAAAAACTGTTTTTT.

V is TRBV7-2 and J is TRBJ2-3; TRBD2 aligns across 10 bases. Germline CDR1 reads SGHTA; CDR2 reads FQGNSA. The J segment lost 8 bases and the V segment lost 6 bases, leaving 2 bases of the junction unmatched. The CDR3 extends over 12 amino acids. The CDR3 DNA is TGTGCCAGCAGACCTAGCGGGGGTACGCAGTATTTT. This codes for CASRPSGGTQYF.

This clonotype appeared a few times. The rearrangement links TRBV27 to TRBJ1-1; tentatively, D is TRBD1 (5 bases). V gave up 2 bases and J gave up 8 bases, with 9 bases separating them. Per germline, CDR1 MNHEY and CDR2 SMNVEV (reference sequence). This CDR3 spans 12 amino acids. The CDR3 loop reads CASSLAWGEAFF. In DNA form, the CDR3 reads TGTGCCAGCAGTTTAGCCTGGGGGGAAGCTTTCTTT.